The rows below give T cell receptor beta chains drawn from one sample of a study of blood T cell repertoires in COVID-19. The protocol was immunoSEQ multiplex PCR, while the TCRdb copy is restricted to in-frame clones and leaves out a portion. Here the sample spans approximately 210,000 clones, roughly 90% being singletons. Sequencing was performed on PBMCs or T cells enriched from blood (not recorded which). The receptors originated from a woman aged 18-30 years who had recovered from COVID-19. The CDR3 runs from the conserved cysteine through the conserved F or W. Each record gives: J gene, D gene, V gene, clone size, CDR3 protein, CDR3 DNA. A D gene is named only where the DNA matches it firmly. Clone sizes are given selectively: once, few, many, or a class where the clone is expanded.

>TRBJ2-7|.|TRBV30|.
CAWSVQGYEQYF
TGTGCCTGGAGTGTACAGGGCTACGAGCAGTACTTC
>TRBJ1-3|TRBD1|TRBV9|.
CASSEGTGPGNTIYF
TGTGCCAGCAGTGAGGGGACAGGGCCAGGAAACACCATATATTTT
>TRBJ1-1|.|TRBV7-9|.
CASSPTGGGDEAFF
TGTGCCAGCAGCCCGACGGGGGGGGGCGATGAAGCTTTCTTT
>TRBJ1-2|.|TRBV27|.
CASSAGHNYGYTF
TGTGCCAGCAGCGCCGGACACAACTATGGCTACACCTTC
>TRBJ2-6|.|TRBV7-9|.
CASSTRGAGANVLTF
TGTGCCAGCAGTACCAGGGGAGCCGGGGCCAACGTCCTGACTTTC
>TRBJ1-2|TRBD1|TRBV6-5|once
CASSSPQTGDYGYTF
TGTGCCAGCAGTTCTCCGCAGACAGGGGACTATGGCTACACCTTC
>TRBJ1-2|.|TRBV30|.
CAWSPGQWGYTF
TGTGCCTGGAGTCCCGGACAGTGGGGCTACACCTTC
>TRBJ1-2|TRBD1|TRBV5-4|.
CASSGTGGVYGYTF
TGTGCCAGCAGCGGCACAGGGGGAGTCTATGGCTACACCTTC
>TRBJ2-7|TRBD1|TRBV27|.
CASSLGHRGEQYF
TGTGCCAGCAGTTTAGGTCACAGGGGCGAGCAGTACTTC
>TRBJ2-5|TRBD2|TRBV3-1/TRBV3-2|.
CASSLGTRDGETQYF
TGTGCCAGCAGCCTGGGGACTAGGGACGGAGAGACCCAGTACTTC
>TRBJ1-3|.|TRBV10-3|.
CAISGASSGNTIYF
TGTGCCATCAGTGGGGCGAGCTCTGGAAACACCATATATTTT
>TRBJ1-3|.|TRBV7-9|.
CASSPQKPEANTIYF
TGTGCCAGCAGCCCCCAGAAACCCGAGGCAAACACCATATATTTT
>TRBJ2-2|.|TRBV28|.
CASSFSGGELFF
TGTGCCAGCAGCTTCAGTGGCGGGGAGCTGTTTTTT
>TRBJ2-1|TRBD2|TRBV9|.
CASSVDPSGANEQFF
TGTGCCAGCAGCGTAGATCCTAGCGGGGCTAATGAGCAGTTCTTC
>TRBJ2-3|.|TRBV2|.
CAATGSDTDTQYF
TGTGCCGCCACGGGTTCCGACACAGATACGCAGTATTTT
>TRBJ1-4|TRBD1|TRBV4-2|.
CASSQEGPQGSNEKLFF
TGTGCCAGCAGCCAAGAAGGGCCACAGGGGAGTAATGAAAAACTGTTTTTT
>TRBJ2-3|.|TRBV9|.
CASSVGGVSTDTQYF
TGTGCCAGCAGCGTAGGCGGGGTCAGCACAGATACGCAGTATTTT
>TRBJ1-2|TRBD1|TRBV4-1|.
CASSQGQDPVYGYTF
TGCGCCAGCAGCCAGGGACAGGACCCAGTCTATGGCTACACCTTC
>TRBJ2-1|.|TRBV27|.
CATIPTGWSYNEQFF
TGTGCCACGATACCCACGGGTTGGTCCTACAATGAGCAGTTCTTC
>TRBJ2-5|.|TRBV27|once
CASSFAGRWETQYF
TGTGCCAGCAGTTTTGCAGGGCGATGGGAGACCCAGTACTTC
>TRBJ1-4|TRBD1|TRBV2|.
CASSGRTGGEKLFF
TGTGCCAGCAGTGGTCGGACAGGGGGTGAAAAACTGTTTTTT
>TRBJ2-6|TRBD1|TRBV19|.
CASSILPGQGARGANVLTF
TGTGCCAGTAGTATACTTCCGGGACAGGGGGCGCGTGGGGCCAACGTCCTGACTTTC
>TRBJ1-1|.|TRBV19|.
CASSMMGGWNTEAFF
TGTGCCAGTAGTATGATGGGGGGTTGGAACACTGAAGCTTTCTTT